This TCR beta chain was found in a study of shared clonotypes between healthy human individuals. CDR1 and CDR2 from the germline V gene are SGHVS and FQNEAQ. The CDR3 is 14 amino acids. Germline trimming cut 0 bases from V and 9 bases from J; bases unmatched to any gene: 1. Study-wide points: Among four donors, roughly 5% of naive CD4 clonotypes were found in common. Blood was the sole source, and tissue repertoires probably differ.

A word on this clone: Its target is unknown.

It was across several immunoSEQ plates that each subset's genomic DNA was evenly split. Authors' data handling: Filtering differed, since immunoSEQ gave only junction sequences and no quality scores. Sequencing was performed with immunoSEQ multiplex PCR; in TCRdb, only in-frame clones are kept and a portion is missing. The D gene and trimming were derived from the DNA, and the V and J assignments and clone size from that table. The table includes 950,000 to 1,200,000 clones, approximately 80% detected once. The chain joins TRBV7-8 to TRBJ2-1; TRBD2 matches at 11 bases. Specimen: memory CD4+ T cells from PBMCs. Subset given: CD45RA-negative fraction. The clonotype comes from a man aged 18 to 30 in good health. Some clones in this sample may be carry-over from other donors' samples. CDR3 in DNA: TGTGCCAGCAGCTTAGCACTAGCGGGAGTTGAGCAGTTCTTC. Translation: CASSLALAGVEQFF.